The 26 T cell receptor beta chains in this list originate from one sample, sequenced in a study of blood T cell repertoires in COVID-19. Here immunoSEQ multiplex PCR was the method, and the copy in TCRdb shows in-frame clones only, minus some. The data hold about 50,000 clones, with under 95% observed a single time. Sequencing was done on a sample of peripheral blood. These TCRs come from a human donor in a cohort sampled during active COVID-19.

The chain carries TRBV25-1 and TRBJ1-1; 7 bases are shared with TRBD1. Germline CDR1 MGHDK, CDR2 SYGVNS. V dropped 8 bases and J dropped 2; count of bases not matched to a gene: 5. This CDR3 is 13 amino acids long. The CDR3 coding sequence is TGTGCCAGCGGACAGGATTTCAACACTGAAGCTTTCTTT. Its protein is CASGQDFNTEAFF.

The rearrangement uses TRBV2 and TRBJ1-1, with 9 bases that match TRBD1. There are 17 residues in the CDR3. Germline V gene sequence: CDR1 SNHLY, CDR2 FYNNEI. V dropped 2 bases and J dropped 0; count of bases not matched to a gene: 7. In nucleotides, the CDR3 is TGTGCCAGCAGTGAAATCGGGACAGGGACCCTGAACACTGAAGCTTTCTTT. Translating it yields CASSEIGTGTLNTEAFF.

In this sample, this clone turned up once. The rearrangement links TRBV5-4 to TRBJ2-1; 11 bases are shared with TRBD2. The CDR3 is 16 residues long. Germline lookup yields CDR1 SGHNT and CDR2 YYREEE (reference sequence). With V trimmed by 4 bases and J by 8 bases, 11 bases remained unmatched. CDR3 coding DNA: TGTGCCAGCAGCCTCGGTCGCCTAGCGGGAGGTGATGAGCAGTTCTTC. It encodes CASSLGRLAGGDEQFF.

This chain connects TRBV28 to TRBJ2-7; TRBD2 aligns across 14 bases. The CDR3 is made up of 15 amino acids. CDR1 and CDR2 (germline): MDHEN, SYDVKM. The trim removed 4 bases at V and 5 bases at J, leaving 4 bases unmatched. DNA of the CDR3: TGTGCCAGCAGTTATGGGACTAGCGGGAGCGACGAGCAGTACTTC. Its translation is CASSYGTSGSDEQYF. The variable domain in full, with the rest retrieved from reference TRBV28 and TRBJ2-7, is DVKVTQSSRYLVKRTGEKVFLECVQDMDHENMFWYRQDPGLGLRLIYFSYDVKMKEKGDIPEGYSVSREKKERFSLILESASTNQTSMYLCASSYGTSGSDEQYFGPGTRLTVT.

The CDR3 bases are TGTGCCAGCAGCAGACAGTCCACTGAAGCTTTCTTT. As protein: CASSRQSTEAFF. The chain employs TRBV6-2 or TRBV6-3 and TRBJ1-1, with D maybe TRBD1 (5 bases). Germline V gene lookup returns CDR1 MNHEY and CDR2 SVGEGT. The CDR3 length is 12 residues. V was clipped by 6 bases and J by 4 bases, with 9 bases between them.

The sample holds one count of this clone. J is TRBJ2-3 and V is TRBV18, with D perhaps matching TRBD1 (5 bases). Germline CDR1 reads KGHSH; CDR2 reads LQKENI. Trimming left V 2 bases short and J 3 bases short, with 6 bases between. The CDR3 has 13 residues. The CDR3: CASSPTGTDTQYF. The CDR3 region has the DNA TGTGCCAGCTCACCAACAGGAACAGATACGCAGTATTTT.

This clone was found once. The chain combines TRBV20-1 with TRBJ2-7; TRBD1 matches at 8 bases. The CDR3 sequence is 10 residues long. Germline CDR1 DFQATT, CDR2 SNEGSKA (reference sequence). V shed 5 bases and J 12 bases; nucleotides not matched to a gene: 6. This CDR3 is CSASQDRGYF. The CDR3 DNA sequence: TGCAGTGCTTCTCAAGACAGGGGGTACTTC.

V and J are TRBV7-8 and TRBJ1-5; 9 nucleotides agree with TRBD1. The germline V gene encodes CDR1 SGHVS and CDR2 FQNEAQ. The CDR3 contains 18 residues. The V and J ends lost 5 bases and 0 bases, in that order; junction bases with no gene match: 11. CDR3 DNA sequence: TGTGCCAGCAGCATAAGGACAGGGGCACGAAATAGCAATCAGCCCCAGCATTTT. It translates to CASSIRTGARNSNQPQHF.

This chain joins TRBV19 and TRBJ2-3; TRBD1 matches 10 bases. V gave up 8 bases and J gave up 3 bases; unmatched junction bases: 5. The CDR3 loop spans 14 amino acids. Germline CDR1 reads LNHDA; CDR2 reads SQIVND (reference sequence). CDR3 sequence (DNA): TGTGCCAGTGCCCTGGGACAGGGGACAGATACGCAGTATTTT. Translating gives CASALGQGTDTQYF. The whole variable domain, filled in from reference TRBV19 and TRBJ2-3, reads DGGITQSPKYLFRKEGQNVTLSCEQNLNHDAMYWYRQDPGQGLRLIYYSQIVNDFQKGDIAEGYSVSREKKESFPLTVTSAQKNPTAFYLCASALGQGTDTQYFGPGTRLTVL.

J is TRBJ1-1 and V is TRBV7-8, with a weak D call TRBD1 (6 bases). The CDR3 spans 15 residues. Per germline, CDR1 SGHVS and CDR2 FQNEAQ. V lost 5 bases to trimming and J lost 0 bases, with 13 bases between them. CDR3: CASSPRTDMNTEAFF. The CDR3 bases are TGTGCCAGCAGCCCTCGGACAGATATGAACACTGAAGCTTTCTTT.

This chain links TRBV7-8 with TRBJ2-7; a weak D match, TRBD1 (5 bases). The CDR3 totals 12 residues. From germline, CDR1 is SGHVS and CDR2 FQNEAQ. V was cut by 1 base and J by 12 bases, with 13 bases left in between. The CDR3 region is CASSLGWGAAYV. The CDR3 DNA sequence: TGTGCCAGCAGCTTAGGGTGGGGCGCGGCGTACGTC.

The chain employs TRBV3-1 (or the pseudogene TRBV3-2) and TRBJ2-7; weak D call: TRBD2 (5 bases). This CDR3 has 13 amino acids. The V and J ends lost 1 base and 6 bases respectively, with 10 bases between them. Germline assignment: CDR1 LGHDT and CDR2 YNNKEL (reference sequence). This chain's CDR3 is CASSQAGTGEQYF. The DNA for the CDR3 is TGTGCCAGCAGCCAAGCGGGAACCGGCGAGCAGTACTTC.

The rearrangement links TRBV24-1 to TRBJ2-7; 11 bases agree with TRBD1. Germline V lookup: CDR1 KGHDR, CDR2 SFDVKD. Trimming took 2 bases from V and 2 from J; bases not matched to a gene: 16. CDR3 length: 20 residues. The CDR3 sequence: CATSDSPGQGVKPITYEQYV. The DNA of the CDR3 is TGTGCCACCAGTGATTCGCCGGGACAGGGGGTGAAACCCATAACCTACGAGCAGTACGTC.

The J gene is TRBJ1-2, the V gene TRBV6-4; 12 bases line up with TRBD1. The CDR3 sequence is 14 residues long. The V gene's germline CDR1 is MRHNA and CDR2 SNTAGT. Trimming removed 2 bases from V and 8 bases from J; junction bases left unmatched: 3. The DNA of the CDR3 is TGTGCCAGCAGTGACCCCGGGACAGGGGGCGGCTACACCTTC. It codes for CASSDPGTGGGYTF.

The table lists this clone with a count of one. The chain has TRBV5-6 and TRBJ1-3, with D uncertain. V shed 0 bases and J shed 2 bases, with 6 bases lying between them. This CDR3 has 14 amino acids. Germline values: CDR1 SGHDT, CDR2 YYEEEE. CDR3 sequence: CASSLGVAGNTIYF. As DNA, the CDR3 is TGTGCCAGCAGCTTGGGTGTAGCTGGAAACACCATATATTTT.

This chain links TRBV4-2 with TRBJ2-6; D gene uncertain. Germline V gene sequence: CDR1 LGHNA, CDR2 YNFKEQ. CDR3 length: 17 residues. Trimming pared 2 bases from V and 2 bases from J, leaving 13 bases between. DNA of the CDR3: TGTGCCAGCAGCCAATCCCAAGCCCGAACTGGGGCCAACGTCCTGACTTTC. As protein: CASSQSQARTGANVLTF.

The V and J genes are TRBV5-1 and TRBJ1-4; D call uncertain. The CDR3 is 14 amino acids. The germline CDR1 and CDR2 sequences are SGHRS and YFSETQ. V shed 4 bases and J shed 4 bases, with 11 bases lying between them. CDR3 coding DNA: TGCGCCAGCAGCACGGCGGGGAATAATGAAAAACTGTTTTTT. Its translation: CASSTAGNNEKLFF.

This chain joins TRBV5-4 and TRBJ1-2, with a tentative D call TRBD1 (6 bases). The germline V gene has CDR1 SGHNT and CDR2 YYREEE (reference sequence). The CDR3 consists of 15 residues. V was clipped by 4 bases and J by 0 bases, with 13 bases between them. The DNA of the CDR3 is TGTGCCAGCAGCAAACAACAGGGCTCTAACTATGGCTACACCTTC. Protein: CASSKQQGSNYGYTF.

The chain is built from TRBV20-1 and TRBJ1-5; 8 bases agree with TRBD1. After removal of 3 bases from V and 6 bases from J, the junction contained 10 bases not matched to a gene. The V gene's germline CDR1 is DFQATT and CDR2 SNEGSKA (reference sequence). The CDR3 contains 15 residues. CDR3 sequence (DNA): TGCAGTGCTAGTGAGCAGGGGGCGCTTTCTCAGCCCCAGCATTTT. Translated, it gives CSASEQGALSQPQHF.

This chain joins TRBV6-1 and TRBJ2-7, with TRBD1 matching 8 bases. The V segment lost 2 bases and the J segment 3 bases; nucleotides outside the gene matches: 6. Germline V CDR1 and CDR2: MNHNS, SASEGT. There are 15 residues in the CDR3. This chain's CDR3 is CASSESTGDLYEQYF. Here the CDR3 DNA reads TGTGCCAGCAGTGAATCGACAGGGGACCTCTACGAGCAGTACTTC.

The CDR3 reads CASSPDRVGSSPLHF. The CDR3 DNA reads as TGTGCCAGCTCACCAGACAGGGTTGGTAGTTCACCCCTCCACTTT. This sequence joins TRBV18 and TRBJ1-6; the match to TRBD1 covers 7 bases. V dropped 2 bases and J dropped 9; count of bases not matched to a gene: 7. CDR1 and CDR2 (germline): KGHSH, LQKENI. The CDR3 spans 15 residues.

This clone has a handful of counts. V is TRBV23-1 and J is TRBJ2-5; no definite D call. TRBV23-1 is flagged as an ORF with uncertain function. This CDR3 contains 10 residues. V was trimmed by 4 bases and J by 8 bases, leaving 5 bases between them. The CDR3 region is CASSPNTQYF. The CDR3 DNA reads TGCGCCAGCAGTCCTAATACCCAGTACTTC.

CDR3 DNA: TGTGCCATCAGCGCAACGCAGGGCTCCTACGAGCAGTACGTC. It is translated as CAISATQGSYEQYV. This chain joins TRBV10-3 and TRBJ2-7; tentatively, D is TRBD1 (5 bases). Germline V lookup: CDR1 ENHRY, CDR2 SYGVKD. The V end lost 6 bases, the J end lost 0 bases, and 12 bases lay between the germline ends. The CDR3 extends over 14 amino acids.

The genes are TRBV25-1 and TRBJ2-7; TRBD2 aligns across 11 bases. The CDR3 is made up of 16 amino acids. Germline lookup yields CDR1 MGHDK and CDR2 SYGVNS. V lost 7 bases and J lost 3; bases outside the gene matches: 11. CDR3 nucleotides: TGTGCCAGCAATCTACCAGGGACTAGCGGAGTCTACGAGCAGTACTTC. Amino acids: CASNLPGTSGVYEQYF.

This chain joins TRBV5-8 and TRBJ2-1, with 7 bases matching TRBD1. The CDR3 runs to 19 residues. CDR1 is SGHTS and CDR2 is YDEGEE in the germline V gene. The junction had 18 bases not matched to a gene; V was cut back by 4 bases and J by 2 bases. The CDR3 DNA reads TGTGCCAGCAGCCTGACAGGGACGGGAAGGACGGTGCCCTACAATGAGCAGTTCTTC. Translation: CASSLTGTGRTVPYNEQFF.

The chain has TRBV6-2 or TRBV6-3 and TRBJ2-7; 10 bases line up with TRBD2. J was trimmed by 5 bases and V by 6 bases; bases with no gene match: 13. Germline V gives CDR1 MNHEY, CDR2 SVGEGT. The CDR3 is 16 amino acids. CDR3 bases: TGTGCCAGCAGCCGCGGGCTAGCGGGAGTTGTCCACGAGCAGTACGTC. Translating gives CASSRGLAGVVHEQYV.